Sequencing of this T cell receptor beta chain was carried out in a study of a mutant IDH1 vaccine in newly diagnosed glioma (dated by TCRdb to the early 2020s). Regarding the complete study: Across visits V03 through V10, patients got a total of eight vaccinations, given in weeks 1, 3, 5, 7, 11, 15, 19 and 23. Vaccination started 4-6 weeks after radiotherapy alone, or was given together with temozolomide cycles in the groups whose treatment included chemotherapy. Of the 30 to 35 treated patients, 62.5% were male and approximately 38% were female, and a mean age of 40.4 years was recorded. Prior to enrollment, standard therapy consisting of radiotherapy alone, temozolomide alone, or radiochemotherapy with temozolomide had been administered to patients, with the combination being received by most patients. Peripheral blood samples were drawn at six visits, namely V03 (baseline), V05, V07, V10, V12 and V13. Longitudinal TCRB deep sequencing was done for 25 to 30 treated patients, wherever samples were available for exploratory analyses.

Concerning this clone: It lacks a known antigen. Qualities for individual bases were not recorded, and no much larger clone is one base off.

Library preparation employed the immunoSEQ multiplex PCR assay. Rearranged TCR beta chain sequences were amplified with the hsTCRB Kit following the manufacturer's protocol. TCRB libraries were sequenced on an Illumina MiSeq. As for the authors' bioinformatics: The proprietary platform of the kit vendor was used for demultiplexing, trimming and gene mapping. What TCRdb holds here is the immuneACCESS table cut down to in-frame rearrangements. Part of the clones is not present; checked against another copy, under half of the missing clones reflect an unresolved V gene, and the others are unexplained. D and trimming come from the DNA, and the V and J calls and clone size come from that table. This sample lists 30,000 to 45,000 clones; just over 90% were detected once. Around 2.5% of the sample goes to the ten largest clones. The time point label for this specimen denotes: week 5, during vaccination. A 20-mer mutant IDH1 peptide at 300 micrograms in Montanide made up each vaccine dose, which was injected subcutaneously together with topical imiquimod. All donors had newly diagnosed IDH1-mutant astrocytomas of WHO grade 3 or 4 that showed loss of nuclear ATRX. The samples were drawn from NOA16, a multicentre, single-arm, open-label phase I trial in Germany that tested a mutant IDH1 peptide vaccine in humans for the first time. Genomic DNA for TCRB sequencing was extracted from EDTA blood using the DNeasy Blood and Tissue Kit.

Overall results and qualifications from the work: Availability determined which PBMC samples were chosen for TCRB deep sequencing. Pseudoprogression appeared unrelated to alterations in the top peripheral T cell clonotypes detected by TCRB sequencing. The authors noted that analyses of patient blood samples could not be reproduced because of sample limitations. Immune responses induced by the vaccine were seen in 93.3% of patients across multiple MHC alleles.

V drops 2 bases and J drops 4 bases, leaving 11 bases in between. CDR1 and CDR2 (KGHSH, LQKENI) derive from the germline V gene. Its CDR3 holds 14 amino acids, cysteine through phenylalanine. Only the CDR3 DNA stays, 42 bases, in frame from base 1. Sequencing used PBMCs, obtained from a glioma patient whose treatment included an IDH1 peptide vaccine. Rearrangement joined TRBV18 to TRBJ1-2, with the D gene call left open. This clonotype was obtained from a man aged 45 to 65 with glioma. The encoded CDR3 is CASSPGQTGYGYTF. The sequence in DNA is TGTGCCAGCTCACCAGGGCAGACCGGCTATGGCTACACCTTC.